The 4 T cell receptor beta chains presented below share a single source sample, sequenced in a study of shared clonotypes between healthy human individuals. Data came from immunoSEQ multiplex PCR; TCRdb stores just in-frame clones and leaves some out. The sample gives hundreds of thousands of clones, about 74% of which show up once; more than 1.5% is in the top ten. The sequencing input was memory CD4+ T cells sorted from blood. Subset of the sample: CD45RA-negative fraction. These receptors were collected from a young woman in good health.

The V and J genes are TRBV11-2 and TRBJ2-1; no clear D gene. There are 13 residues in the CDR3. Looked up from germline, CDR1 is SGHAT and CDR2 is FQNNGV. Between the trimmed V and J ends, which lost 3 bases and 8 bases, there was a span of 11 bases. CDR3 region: CASSLGHGDEQFF. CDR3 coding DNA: TGTGCCAGCAGCTTGGGTCATGGCGATGAGCAGTTCTTC.

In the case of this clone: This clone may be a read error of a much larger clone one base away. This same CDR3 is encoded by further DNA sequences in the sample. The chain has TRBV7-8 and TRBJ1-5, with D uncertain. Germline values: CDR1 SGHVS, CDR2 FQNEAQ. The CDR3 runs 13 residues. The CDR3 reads CASSLQRDQPQHF. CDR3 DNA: TGTGCCAGCAGCCTACAACGGGATCAACCCCAGCATTTT. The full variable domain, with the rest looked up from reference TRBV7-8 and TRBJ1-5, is GAGVSQSPRYKVAKRGQDVALRCDPISGHVSLFWYQQALGQGPEFLTYFQNEAQLDKSGLPSDRFFAERPEGSVSTLKIQRTQQEDSAVYLCASSLQRDQPQHFGDGTRLSIL.

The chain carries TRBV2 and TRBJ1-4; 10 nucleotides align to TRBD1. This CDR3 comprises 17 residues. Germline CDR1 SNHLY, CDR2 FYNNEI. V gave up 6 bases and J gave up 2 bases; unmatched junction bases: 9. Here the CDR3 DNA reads TGTGCCAGCAGAAGGACAGGGGGATGGACGACTAATGAAAAACTGTTTTTT. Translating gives CASRRTGGWTTNEKLFF.

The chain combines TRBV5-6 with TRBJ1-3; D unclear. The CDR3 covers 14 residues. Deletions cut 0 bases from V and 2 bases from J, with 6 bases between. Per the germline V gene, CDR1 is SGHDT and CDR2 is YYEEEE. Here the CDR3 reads CASSLASAGNTIYF. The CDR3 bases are TGTGCCAGCAGCTTGGCATCAGCTGGAAACACCATATATTTT.